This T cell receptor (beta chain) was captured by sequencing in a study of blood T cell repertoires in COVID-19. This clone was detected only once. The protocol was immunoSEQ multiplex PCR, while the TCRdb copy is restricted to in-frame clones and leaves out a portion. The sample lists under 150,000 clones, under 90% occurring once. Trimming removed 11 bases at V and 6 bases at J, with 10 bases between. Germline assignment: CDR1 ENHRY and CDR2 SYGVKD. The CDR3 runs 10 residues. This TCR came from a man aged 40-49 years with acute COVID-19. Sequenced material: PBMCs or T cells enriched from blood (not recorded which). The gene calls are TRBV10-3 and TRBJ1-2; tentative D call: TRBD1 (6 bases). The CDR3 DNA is TGTGCCTCACAGGGAAATGGCTACACCTTC. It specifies CASQGNGYTF.